Listed here are 27 T cell receptor beta chains from one sample, sequenced in a study of blood T cell repertoires in COVID-19. Clones were read by immunoSEQ multiplex PCR, and TCRdb kept only the in-frame ones, dropping some. The sample has about 250,000 clones, under 90% seen once. Sequenced: PBMCs or T cells enriched from blood (not recorded which). The receptors derive from a man aged 35-49 years who had recovered from COVID-19.

The V and J genes are TRBV28 and TRBJ1-4; TRBD1 aligns across 9 bases. This CDR3 is built from 14 residues. Germline values: CDR1 MDHEN, CDR2 SYDVKM. Germline trimming cut 7 bases from V and 7 bases from J; bases unmatched to any gene: 7. Written as DNA, the CDR3 is TGTGCCAGCACCCGACAGGGGGAGGGTGAAAAACTGTTTTTT. This gives the protein CASTRQGEGEKLFF.

The rearrangement links TRBV24-1 to TRBJ1-5; 7 positions agree with TRBD1. The CDR3 is 16 amino acids. V shed 3 bases, J shed 5 bases, and the junction held 9 bases outside the gene matches. In germline, CDR1 is KGHDR, CDR2 SFDVKD. CDR3 protein: CATSDGDQGGDQPQHF. The CDR3, as DNA: TGTGCCACCAGTGATGGCGATCAGGGGGGAGATCAGCCCCAGCATTTT.

V is TRBV3-1 (or the pseudogene TRBV3-2) and J is TRBJ1-1; D is unresolved. The CDR3 covers 13 residues. V lost 4 bases, J lost 2 bases, and 8 bases lay in between. The germline V gene encodes CDR1 LGHDT and CDR2 YNNKEL (reference sequence). In DNA form, the CDR3 reads TGTGCCAGCAGCCCCCCGGGTAACACTGAAGCTTTCTTT. Protein: CASSPPGNTEAFF.

The chain uses TRBV5-4 and TRBJ2-3; perhaps TRBD2 as D (6 bases). V was clipped by 9 bases and J by 0 bases, with 17 bases between them. CDR3 length equals 15 residues. Germline V CDR1 and CDR2: SGHNT, YYREEE (reference sequence). The CDR3 DNA is TGTGCCACCCGCATGGCGGGGATTAGCACAGATACGCAGTATTTT. Protein: CATRMAGISTDTQYF.

The rearrangement uses TRBV27 and TRBJ2-4, with 7 positions matching TRBD1. Germline assignment: CDR1 MNHEY and CDR2 SMNVEV (reference sequence). This CDR3 contains 16 residues. The J segment lost 6 bases and the V segment lost 2 bases, leaving 10 bases of the junction unmatched. CDR3: CASSLIVSTGANIQYF. The DNA for the CDR3 is TGTGCCAGCAGTTTAATAGTAAGTACAGGGGCAAACATTCAGTACTTC.

This chain uses TRBV7-9 with TRBJ1-1, with D perhaps matching TRBD1 (6 bases). V was shortened by 3 bases and J by 4 bases, with 12 bases between the two germline ends. The CDR3 runs to 14 residues. CDR1 SEHNR and CDR2 FQNEAQ come from the germline V gene (reference sequence). This CDR3 is CASSFGQGGTEAFF. In DNA form, the CDR3 reads TGTGCCAGCAGCTTCGGTCAAGGGGGCACTGAAGCTTTCTTT.

The chain couples TRBV14 to TRBJ2-2; possibly TRBD1 for D (5 bases). This CDR3 region has 14 residues. The V end lost 4 bases, the J end lost 4 bases, and 10 bases lay between the germline ends. Per the germline V gene, CDR1 is SGHDN and CDR2 is FVKESK. The CDR3, as DNA: TGTGCCAGCAGCCCGACAGTTCGCACCGGGGAGCTGTTTTTT. Its translation is CASSPTVRTGELFF.

CDR3 region: CASSRATRTGSGNTIYF. For the CDR3, the DNA is TGTGCCAGCAGCCGGGCCACAAGGACAGGTTCTGGAAACACCATATATTTT. V and J are TRBV4-2 and TRBJ1-3; 7 nucleotides align to TRBD1. The CDR3 has 17 amino acids. Unmatched junction bases numbered 10, after V lost 4 bases and J lost 1 base. Per the germline V gene, CDR1 is LGHNA and CDR2 is YNFKEQ.

The chain employs TRBV3-1 (or the pseudogene TRBV3-2) and TRBJ1-5, with unresolved D. This CDR3 spans 14 amino acids. Trimming pared 1 base from V and 0 bases from J, leaving 4 bases between. Germline lookup yields CDR1 LGHDT and CDR2 YNNKEL (reference sequence). The CDR3 is CASSQANSNQPQHF. The DNA for the CDR3 is TGTGCCAGCAGCCAAGCCAATAGCAATCAGCCCCAGCATTTT.

The V and J genes are TRBV6-5 and TRBJ2-7; 10 nucleotides match TRBD2. From germline, CDR1 is MNHEY and CDR2 SVGAGI. The CDR3 has 14 residues. With V trimmed by 6 bases and J by 3 bases, 5 bases remained unmatched. The CDR3 sequence is CASSLAGVDYEQYF. CDR3 nucleotides: TGTGCCAGCAGCCTAGCGGGAGTGGACTACGAGCAGTACTTC.

The gene calls are TRBV28 and TRBJ1-5; D gene uncertain. Trimming cost V 3 bases and J 3 bases, with 12 bases left between them. The germline V gene has CDR1 MDHEN and CDR2 SYDVKM. The CDR3 has 15 amino acids. CDR3 bases: TGTGCCAGCAGTTTTTGGGCAACGGTCAATCAGCCCCAGCATTTT. This sequence encodes CASSFWATVNQPQHF.

In DNA, the CDR3 is TGTGCCAGCAGTTTAGACAGCTATGGCTACACCTTC. As protein: CASSLDSYGYTF. V and J are TRBV12-3 or TRBV12-4 and TRBJ1-2; no definite D call. The CDR3 totals 12 residues. V shed 1 base and J shed 4 bases, with 4 bases lying between them.

The chain combines TRBV3-1 (or the pseudogene TRBV3-2) with TRBJ2-1, with D perhaps matching TRBD2 (6 bases). Trimming took 0 bases from V and 6 from J, leaving 15 bases between them. The CDR3 has 16 residues. Germline-derived CDR1 and CDR2 are LGHDT and YNNKEL (reference sequence). The CDR3 DNA reads as TGTGCCAGCAGCCAAGATGAAGCGACTAGGGGCAATGAGCAGTTCTTC. This gives the protein CASSQDEATRGNEQFF.

The chain carries TRBV6-5 and TRBJ2-5, with TRBD1 as a possible D gene (6 bases). The CDR3 totals 16 residues. The germline V gene encodes CDR1 MNHEY and CDR2 SVGAGI. V was clipped by 3 bases and J by 3 bases, with 17 bases between them. In DNA, the CDR3 is TGTGCCAGCAGTTATACCTCAGGGTCAGGGGAAGAGACCCAGTACTTC. This gives the protein CASSYTSGSGEETQYF.

V gene TRBV19 combines with J gene TRBJ2-7, with D possibly being TRBD2 (5 bases). In germline, CDR1 is LNHDA, CDR2 SQIVND (reference sequence). The length of the CDR3 is 17 residues. V was pared by 5 bases and J by 0 bases, with 20 bases between. CDR3 region: CASSRNLVRTLSYEQYF. The CDR3 bases are TGTGCCAGTAGTCGCAATCTGGTACGGACTCTCTCCTACGAGCAGTACTTC.

A single count supports this clone. J is TRBJ2-5 and V is TRBV7-6, with 8 positions matching TRBD2. This CDR3 is 13 amino acids long. The V and J ends lost 1 base and 12 bases, in that order; junction bases with no gene match: 7. Germline lookup yields CDR1 SGHVS and CDR2 FNYEAQ. The CDR3 nucleotides are TGTGCCAGCAGCTTAGGTCCCGGGGGGGAAAAGTACTTC. This sequence encodes CASSLGPGGEKYF.

Here the CDR3 DNA reads TGTGCCAGCAGCTTATCACAGAACTATGGCTACACCTTC. It codes for CASSLSQNYGYTF. J is TRBJ1-2 and V is TRBV7-6; D unresolved. CDR3 length equals 13 residues. V dropped 2 bases and J dropped 2 bases, with 6 bases sitting between them. Germline loops: CDR1 SGHVS, CDR2 FNYEAQ.

This clone was recorded once. This chain connects TRBV27 to TRBJ2-7; 9 bases map to TRBD2. The germline gives CDR1 MNHEY, CDR2 SMNVEV (reference sequence). CDR3 length: 15 residues. Germline trimming cut 5 bases from V and 4 bases from J; bases unmatched to any gene: 9. The CDR3 is CASSIDSGRGYEQYF. The CDR3 DNA reads as TGTGCCAGCAGTATAGATAGCGGGAGAGGGTACGAGCAGTACTTC.

The genes are TRBV2 and TRBJ1-6, with D unresolved. V lost 5 bases and J 9 bases, leaving 14 bases between the germline ends. This CDR3 is 14 amino acids long. Germline lookup yields CDR1 SNHLY and CDR2 FYNNEI. This CDR3 is CASSIAGESSPLHF. The CDR3 DNA reads TGTGCCAGCAGTATTGCGGGAGAGAGTTCACCCCTCCACTTT.

This CDR3 reads CSVEDQGDTEAFF. In DNA form, the CDR3 reads TGCAGCGTTGAAGATCAGGGGGACACTGAAGCTTTCTTT. The chain couples TRBV29-1 to TRBJ1-1; TRBD1 aligns across 7 bases. V was pared by 0 bases and J by 3 bases, with 1 base of the junction left unmatched. CDR1 is SQVTM, CDR2 ANQGSEA, per germline. CDR3 size: 13 residues.

The V call is TRBV15, the J call TRBJ1-2; no reliable D call. The germline gives CDR1 LNHNV, CDR2 YYDKDF (reference sequence). This CDR3 is 13 amino acids long. Trimming stripped 8 bases from V and 3 bases from J, with 13 bases between. The CDR3 DNA sequence: TGTGCCACCGAGAGGCCCGACGACTATGGCTACACCTTC. Translation gives CATERPDDYGYTF.

The rearrangement uses TRBV9 and TRBJ1-2; weak D call: TRBD1 (5 bases). The V end was cut by 2 bases, the J end by 0 bases, with 11 bases between. In germline, CDR1 is SGDLS, CDR2 YYNGEE. The CDR3 has 15 amino acids. The DNA for the CDR3 is TGTGCCAGCAGCGTTCTTGCAGGGACTAACTATGGCTACACCTTC. Its protein is CASSVLAGTNYGYTF. Full variable domain (outside the CDR3, taken from reference TRBV9 and TRBJ1-2): DSGVTQTPKHLITATGQRVTLRCSPRSGDLSVYWYQQSLDQGLQFLIQYYNGEERAKGNILERFSAQQFPDLHSELNLSSLELGDSALYFCASSVLAGTNYGYTFGSGTRLTVV.

The chain uses TRBV3-1 (or the pseudogene TRBV3-2) and TRBJ1-3; a weak D match, TRBD1 (5 bases). Germline V CDR1 and CDR2: LGHDT, YNNKEL (reference sequence). V was pared by 1 base and J by 0 bases, with 10 bases between. The CDR3 spans 16 residues. Here the CDR3 reads CASSQVRALSGNTIYF. Here the CDR3 DNA reads TGTGCCAGCAGCCAAGTCAGGGCCCTCTCTGGAAACACCATATATTTT.

The chain carries TRBV5-1 and TRBJ2-7; 7 bases fit TRBD1. The CDR3 runs 15 residues. The ends lost 0 bases at V and 2 bases at J; junction bases unmatched: 5. Germline V gene sequence: CDR1 SGHRS, CDR2 YFSETQ. The CDR3 DNA reads as TGCGCCAGCAGCTTGGATACAGGGACAGCCTACGAGCAGTACTTC. This codes for CASSLDTGTAYEQYF.

The V gene is TRBV29-1, the J gene TRBJ1-1; TRBD1 matches 7 bases. Germline assignment: CDR1 SQVTM and CDR2 ANQGSEA. The J segment lost 0 bases and the V segment lost 6 bases, leaving 10 bases of the junction unmatched. This CDR3 region has 15 residues. CDR3 DNA sequence: TGCAGCGTCCGCCGGGACAGCCTCATGAACACTGAAGCTTTCTTT. Translating gives CSVRRDSLMNTEAFF.

In DNA form, the CDR3 reads TGTGCCAGCAGTGAACATGGACAGGGCCGTCAGCCCCAGCATTTT. Translation gives CASSEHGQGRQPQHF. The V call is TRBV6-1, the J call TRBJ1-5, with 8 nucleotides matching TRBD1. Germline V gene sequence: CDR1 MNHNS, CDR2 SASEGT. V shed 2 bases and J 6 bases; nucleotides not matched to a gene: 6. CDR3 length: 15 residues.

The chain employs TRBV7-3 and TRBJ1-6, with 7 bases fitting TRBD1. The length of the CDR3 is 16 residues. Germline lookup yields CDR1 SGHTA and CDR2 FQGTGA. The ends lost 0 bases at V and 9 bases at J; junction bases unmatched: 8. In DNA, the CDR3 is TGTGCCAGCAGCTTAACGGCAGGGGGAATGGGTTCACCCCTCCACTTT. Its protein is CASSLTAGGMGSPLHF.